Sequencing of this T cell receptor (delta chain) was carried out in a study of gamma-delta chains in newborns, infants, children. About the study: Polyclonal expansion of innate γδ T cells after birth follows microbial exposure.

V lost 4 bases and J 0 bases, leaving 24 bases between the germline ends. The CDR3 runs to 19 residues. CDR1 TSWWSYY and CDR2 QGS come from the germline V gene. In its sample, this clone was seen a few times. TCRdb re-called the reads via CATT. The data contain fewer than 14,000 delta-chain clones, 3.5% of them singletons. The source is a child who was a newborn, infant or young child, either healthy, febrile or measles-vaccinated (not recorded which). Specimen: blood. The chain carries TRDV1 and TRDJ1; the D is unclear. CDR3 residues: CALGVQRPGFQQYTDKLIF. In DNA, the CDR3 is TGTGCTCTTGGGGTTCAAAGGCCCGGCTTTCAACAGTACACCGATAAACTCATCTTT.